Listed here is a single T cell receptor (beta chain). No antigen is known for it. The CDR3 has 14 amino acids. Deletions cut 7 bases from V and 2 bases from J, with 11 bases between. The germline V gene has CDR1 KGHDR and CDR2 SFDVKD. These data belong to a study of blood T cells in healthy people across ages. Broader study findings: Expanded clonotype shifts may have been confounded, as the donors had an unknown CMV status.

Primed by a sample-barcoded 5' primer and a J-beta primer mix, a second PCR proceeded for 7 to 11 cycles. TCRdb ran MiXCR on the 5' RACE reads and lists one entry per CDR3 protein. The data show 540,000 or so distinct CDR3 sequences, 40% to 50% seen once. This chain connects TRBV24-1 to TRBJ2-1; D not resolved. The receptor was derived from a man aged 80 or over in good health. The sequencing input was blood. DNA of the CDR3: TGTGCCACCAGGAATGGTCGCCCCTACAATGAGCAGTTCTTC. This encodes CATRNGRPYNEQFF.